This T cell receptor (beta chain) was identified during a study of cytotoxic CD8 clonotypes in ibrutinib-treated CLL. Study-level background: Enrolment comprised some 10 relapsed/refractory and more than 14 treatment-naive patients; 17 to 18 were IGHV unmutated.

Trimming removed 0 bases from V and 2 bases from J, with 8 bases in between. CDR1 and CDR2 (germline): SGHRS, YFSETQ. The CDR3 contains 15 residues. In the case of this clone: The antigen is undetermined.

Study outcomes and limitations: Under treatment, the uncommon public clonotypes either contracted or remained stable. Different sampling times were used for sustained-remission and progressing patients. At the start, clonality exceeded age-matched healthy donors and followed circulating CD8+ T-cell counts.

The data were produced by immunoSEQ multiplex PCR, yet TCRdb's version contains in-frame clones alone and is incomplete. The sample lists about 130,000 clones; about 85% were seen once. The specimen comprised PBMCs, sampled after 24 months of ibrutinib treatment. This receptor was taken from a human donor with chronic lymphocytic leukemia. This chain links TRBV5-1 with TRBJ2-2; D not resolved. The CDR3 reads CASSLARRNTGELFF. CDR3 bases: TGCGCCAGCAGCTTGGCCAGGAGAAACACCGGGGAGCTGTTTTTT.